This T cell receptor (beta chain) derives from a study of blood T cell repertoires in COVID-19. Sequencing was performed with immunoSEQ multiplex PCR; in TCRdb, only in-frame clones are kept and a portion is missing. Of around 310,000 clones listed, about 91% are singletons. V dropped 1 base and J dropped 5; count of bases not matched to a gene: 8. This CDR3 comprises 16 residues. Germline V CDR1 and CDR2: SNHLY, FYNNEI. V is TRBV2 and J is TRBJ2-1; 7 bases are shared with TRBD2. Sequenced input: PBMCs or T cells enriched from blood (not recorded which). The sequence was collected from a woman aged 40-49 years who had recovered from COVID-19. In DNA form, the CDR3 reads TGTGCCAGCAGTGAAGAGGCCCGGGGAGGGAACAATGAGCAGTTCTTC. Residues: CASSEEARGGNNEQFF. The full variable domain, rest sourced from reference TRBV2 and TRBJ2-1, is EPEVTQTPSHQVTQMGQEVILRCVPISNHLYFYWYRQILGQKVEFLVSFYNNEISEKSEIFDDQFSVERPDGSNFTLKIRSTKLEDSAMYFCASSEEARGGNNEQFFGPGTRLTVL.